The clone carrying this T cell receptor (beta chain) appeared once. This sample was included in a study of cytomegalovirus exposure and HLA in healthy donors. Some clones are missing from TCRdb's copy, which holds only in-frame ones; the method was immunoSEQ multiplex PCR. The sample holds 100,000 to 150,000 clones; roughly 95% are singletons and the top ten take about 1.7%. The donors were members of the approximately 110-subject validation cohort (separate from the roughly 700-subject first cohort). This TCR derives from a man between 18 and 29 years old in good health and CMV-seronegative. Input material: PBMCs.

CDR3 nucleotide sequence: TGTGCCAGCAGCCACCTTAGCGGGAGAAGGACCGGGGAGCTGTTTTTT. This gives the protein CASSHLSGRRTGELFF. V and J are TRBV14 and TRBJ2-2, with 9 positions matching TRBD2. Germline CDR1 and CDR2: SGHDN and FVKESK. Trimming at V came to 3 bases and at J to 5 bases, leaving 7 bases not matched to a gene. The length of the CDR3 is 16 residues.